This T cell receptor beta chain was obtained from a study of regulatory dendritic cells for organ transplantation. With 6 bases removed from V and 0 bases from J, the gap between germline ends came to 12 bases. The CDR3 contains 15 residues. The V gene's germline CDR1 is LGHNA and CDR2 YNFKEQ. Clones were sequenced by immunoSEQ multiplex PCR, and TCRdb holds only the in-frame ones, with some missing. The sample carries 35,000 to 40,000 clones, 80% to 95% recorded once. Sequenced sample: naive CD8+ T cells from blood. Stated subset: CD45RA+ naive T cells. This chain joins TRBV4-2 and TRBJ2-1; D may be TRBD2 (6 bases). The origin of this receptor is a human donor in good health. The chain's CDR3 is CASRDSGSSYNEQFF. The CDR3, as DNA: TGTGCCAGCAGGGATAGCGGAAGCTCCTACAATGAGCAGTTCTTC.